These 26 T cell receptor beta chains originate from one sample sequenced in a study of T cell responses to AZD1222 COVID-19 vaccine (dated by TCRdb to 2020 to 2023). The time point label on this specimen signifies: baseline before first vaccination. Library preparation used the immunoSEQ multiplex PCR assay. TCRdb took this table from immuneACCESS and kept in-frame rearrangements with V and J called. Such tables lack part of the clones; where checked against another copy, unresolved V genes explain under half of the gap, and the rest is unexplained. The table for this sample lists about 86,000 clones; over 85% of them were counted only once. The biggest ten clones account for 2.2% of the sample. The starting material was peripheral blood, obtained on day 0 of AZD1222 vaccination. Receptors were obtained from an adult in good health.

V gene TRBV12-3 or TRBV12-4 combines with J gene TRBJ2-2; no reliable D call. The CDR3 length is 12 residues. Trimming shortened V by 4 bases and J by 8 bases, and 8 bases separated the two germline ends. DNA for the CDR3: TGTGCCAGCAGTTATAGGTCGGGGGAGCTGTTTTTT. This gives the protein CASSYRSGELFF.

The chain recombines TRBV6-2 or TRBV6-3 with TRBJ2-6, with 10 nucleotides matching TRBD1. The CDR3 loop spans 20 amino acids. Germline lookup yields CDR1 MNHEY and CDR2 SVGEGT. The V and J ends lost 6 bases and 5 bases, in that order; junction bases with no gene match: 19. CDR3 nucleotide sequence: TGTGCCAGCAGCCGGACAACCGGGACAGGGGCCGGCTCGAGGGCCAACGTCCTGACTTTC. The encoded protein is CASSRTTGTGAGSRANVLTF.

CDR3 coding DNA: TGTGCCAGCACAGAGAGCCTAGCGCTTAACTACGAGCAGTACTTC. Translation: CASTESLALNYEQYF. The chain couples TRBV6-5 to TRBJ2-7, with D perhaps matching TRBD2 (6 bases). V lost 7 bases and J 3 bases, leaving 19 bases between the germline ends. The CDR3 runs 15 residues. Germline V gene sequence: CDR1 MNHEY, CDR2 SVGAGI.

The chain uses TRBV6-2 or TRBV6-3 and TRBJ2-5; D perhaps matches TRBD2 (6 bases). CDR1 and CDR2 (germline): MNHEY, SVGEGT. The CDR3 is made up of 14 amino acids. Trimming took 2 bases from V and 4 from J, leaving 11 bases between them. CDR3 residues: CASSYTTRGETQYF. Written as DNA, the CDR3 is TGTGCCAGCAGTTACACGACTAGAGGAGAGACCCAGTACTTC.

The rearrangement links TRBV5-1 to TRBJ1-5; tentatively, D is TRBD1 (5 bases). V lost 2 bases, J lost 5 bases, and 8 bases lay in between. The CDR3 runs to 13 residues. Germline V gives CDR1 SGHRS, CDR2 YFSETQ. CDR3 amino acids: CASSFQGDQPQHF. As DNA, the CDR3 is TGCGCCAGCAGCTTCCAGGGAGATCAGCCCCAGCATTTT.

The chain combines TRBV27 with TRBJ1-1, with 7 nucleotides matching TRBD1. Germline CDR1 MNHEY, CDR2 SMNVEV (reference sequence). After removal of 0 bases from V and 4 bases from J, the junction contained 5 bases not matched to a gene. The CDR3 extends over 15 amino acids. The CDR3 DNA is TGTGCCAGCAGTTTATCCCCAGGGGGGGGCACTGAAGCTTTCTTT. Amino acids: CASSLSPGGGTEAFF.

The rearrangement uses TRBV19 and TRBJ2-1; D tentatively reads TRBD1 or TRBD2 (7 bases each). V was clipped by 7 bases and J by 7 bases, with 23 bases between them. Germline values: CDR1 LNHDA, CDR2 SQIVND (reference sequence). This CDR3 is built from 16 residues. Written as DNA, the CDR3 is TGTGCCAGTACCCCTATAGGGGGCCAGGGGGGGAATGAGCAGTTCTTC. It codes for CASTPIGGQGGNEQFF. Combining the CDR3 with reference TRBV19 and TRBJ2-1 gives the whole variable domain DGGITQSPKYLFRKEGQNVTLSCEQNLNHDAMYWYRQDPGQGLRLIYYSQIVNDFQKGDIAEGYSVSREKKESFPLTVTSAQKNPTAFYLCASTPIGGQGGNEQFFGPGTRLTVL.

The CDR3 spells CARSLSGGVGDSPLHF. For the CDR3, the DNA is TGTGCCAGAAGCCTCTCAGGCGGGGTTGGGGATTCACCCCTCCACTTT. This chain links TRBV5-3 with TRBJ1-6; D is uncertain. TRBV5-3 is sorted into the ORF group, with uncertain function. The V and J ends lost 4 bases and 8 bases respectively, with 19 bases between them. The CDR3 spans 16 residues.

The CDR3 loop reads CASSYNRAGGYTF. Written as DNA, the CDR3 is TGTGCCAGCAGTTATAACAGGGCGGGTGGCTACACCTTC. The genes are TRBV28 and TRBJ1-2; TRBD1 might be the D (6 bases). The ends were cut back, 4 bases at V and 7 bases at J, with 13 bases in the middle. Germline V gives CDR1 MDHEN, CDR2 SYDVKM. The CDR3 covers 13 residues.

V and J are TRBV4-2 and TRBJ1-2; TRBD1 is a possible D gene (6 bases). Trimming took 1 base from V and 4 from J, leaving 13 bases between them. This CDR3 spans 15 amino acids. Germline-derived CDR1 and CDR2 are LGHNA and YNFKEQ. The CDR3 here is CASSQGSGVAYGYTF. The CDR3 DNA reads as TGTGCCAGCAGCCAAGGTTCAGGGGTTGCCTATGGCTACACCTTC.

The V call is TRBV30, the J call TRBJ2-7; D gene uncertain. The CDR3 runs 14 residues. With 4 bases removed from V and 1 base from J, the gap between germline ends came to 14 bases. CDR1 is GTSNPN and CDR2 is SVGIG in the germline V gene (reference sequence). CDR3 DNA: TGTGCCTGGACCCTGTCAGGAGCATCCTACGAGCAGTACTTC. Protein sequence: CAWTLSGASYEQYF.

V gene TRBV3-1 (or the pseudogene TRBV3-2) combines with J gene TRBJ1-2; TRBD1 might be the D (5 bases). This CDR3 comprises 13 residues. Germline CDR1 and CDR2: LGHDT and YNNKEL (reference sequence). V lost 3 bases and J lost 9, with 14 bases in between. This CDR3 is CASSHQGRERYTF. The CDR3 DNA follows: TGTGCCAGCAGCCACCAAGGCAGGGAGCGCTACACCTTC.

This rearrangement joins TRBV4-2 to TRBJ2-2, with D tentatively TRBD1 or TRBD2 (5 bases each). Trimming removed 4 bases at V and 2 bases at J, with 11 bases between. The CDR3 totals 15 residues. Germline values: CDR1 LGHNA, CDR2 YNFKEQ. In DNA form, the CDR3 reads TGTGCCAGCAGCCCGAGGGGAACCAACACCGGGGAGCTGTTTTTT. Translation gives CASSPRGTNTGELFF.

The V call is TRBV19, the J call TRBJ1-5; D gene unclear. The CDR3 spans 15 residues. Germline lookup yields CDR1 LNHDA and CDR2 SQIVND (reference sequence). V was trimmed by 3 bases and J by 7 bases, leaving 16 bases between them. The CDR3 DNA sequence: TGTGCCAGTAGTATCCCGGGGAGGGTGTACCAGCCCCAGCATTTT. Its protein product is CASSIPGRVYQPQHF. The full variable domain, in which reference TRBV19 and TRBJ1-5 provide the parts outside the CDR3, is DGGITQSPKYLFRKEGQNVTLSCEQNLNHDAMYWYRQDPGQGLRLIYYSQIVNDFQKGDIAEGYSVSREKKESFPLTVTSAQKNPTAFYLCASSIPGRVYQPQHFGDGTRLSIL.

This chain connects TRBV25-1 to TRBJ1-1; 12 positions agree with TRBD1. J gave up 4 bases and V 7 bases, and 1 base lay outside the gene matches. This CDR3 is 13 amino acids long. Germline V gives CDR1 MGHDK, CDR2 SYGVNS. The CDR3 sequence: CASKGQGATEAFF. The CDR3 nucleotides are TGTGCCAGCAAGGGACAGGGGGCCACTGAAGCTTTCTTT. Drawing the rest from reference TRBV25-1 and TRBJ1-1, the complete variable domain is EADIYQTPRYLVIGTGKKITLECSQTMGHDKMYWYQQDPGMELHLIHYSYGVNSTEKGDLSSESTVSRIRTEHFPLTLESARPSHTSQYLCASKGQGATEAFFGQGTRLTVV.

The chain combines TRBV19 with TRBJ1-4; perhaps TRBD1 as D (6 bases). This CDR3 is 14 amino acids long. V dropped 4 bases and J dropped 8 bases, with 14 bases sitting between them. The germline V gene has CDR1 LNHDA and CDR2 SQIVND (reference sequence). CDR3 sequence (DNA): TGTGCCAGTAGTACCTCAGGGGTTCGGGAAAAACTGTTTTTT. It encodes CASSTSGVREKLFF.

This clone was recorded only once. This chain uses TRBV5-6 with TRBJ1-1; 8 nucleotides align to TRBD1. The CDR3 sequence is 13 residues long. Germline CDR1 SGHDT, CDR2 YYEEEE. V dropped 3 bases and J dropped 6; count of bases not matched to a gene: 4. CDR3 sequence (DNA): TGTGCCAGCAGCTGGAAGACAGGGGCTGAAGCTTTCTTT. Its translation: CASSWKTGAEAFF.

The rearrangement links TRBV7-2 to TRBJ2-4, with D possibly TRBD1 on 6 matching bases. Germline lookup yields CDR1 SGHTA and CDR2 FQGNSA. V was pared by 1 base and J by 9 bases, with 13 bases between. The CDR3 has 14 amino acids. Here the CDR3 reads CASSLGQAIGIQYF. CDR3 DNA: TGTGCCAGCAGCTTAGGACAGGCGATAGGCATTCAGTACTTC.

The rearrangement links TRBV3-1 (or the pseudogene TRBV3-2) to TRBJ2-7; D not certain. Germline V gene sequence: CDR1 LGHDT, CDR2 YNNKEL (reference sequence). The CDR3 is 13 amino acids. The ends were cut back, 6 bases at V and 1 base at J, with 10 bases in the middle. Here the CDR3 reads CASSQMGSYEQYF. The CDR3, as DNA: TGTGCCAGCAGTCAGATGGGATCCTACGAGCAGTACTTC.

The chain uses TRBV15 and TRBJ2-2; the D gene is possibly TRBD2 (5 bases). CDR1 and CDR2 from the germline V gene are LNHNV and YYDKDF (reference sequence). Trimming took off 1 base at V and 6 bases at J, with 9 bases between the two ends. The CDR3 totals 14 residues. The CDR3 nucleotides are TGTGCCACCAGCAGAGTAGTTAGCGCCGGGGAGCTGTTTTTT. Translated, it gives CATSRVVSAGELFF. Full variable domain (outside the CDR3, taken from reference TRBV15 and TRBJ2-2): DAMVIQNPRYQVTQFGKPVTLSCSQTLNHNVMYWYQQKSSQAPKLLFHYYDKDFNNEADTPDNFQSRRPNTSFCFLDIRSPGLGDTAMYLCATSRVVSAGELFFGEGSRLTVL.

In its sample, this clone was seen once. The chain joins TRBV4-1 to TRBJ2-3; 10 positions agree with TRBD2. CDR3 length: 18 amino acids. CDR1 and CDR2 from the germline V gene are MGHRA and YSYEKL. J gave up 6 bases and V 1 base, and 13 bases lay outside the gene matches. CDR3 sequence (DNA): TGCGCCAGCAGCCAAGTAGGAGGACATACGGGACTAGCGGATACGCAGTATTTT. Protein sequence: CASSQVGGHTGLADTQYF.

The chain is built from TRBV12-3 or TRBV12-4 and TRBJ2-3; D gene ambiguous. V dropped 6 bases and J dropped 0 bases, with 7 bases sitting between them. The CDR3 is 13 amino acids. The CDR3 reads CASSRISTDTQYF. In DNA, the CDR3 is TGTGCCAGCAGCCGGATTAGCACAGATACGCAGTATTTT.

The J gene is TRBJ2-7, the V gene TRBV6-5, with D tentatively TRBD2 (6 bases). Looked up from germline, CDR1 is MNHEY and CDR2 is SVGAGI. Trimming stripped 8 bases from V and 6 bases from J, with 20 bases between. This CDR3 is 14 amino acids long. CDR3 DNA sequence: TGTGCCAGCGACGACTACGGACTAAACGGCGAGCAGTACTTC. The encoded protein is CASDDYGLNGEQYF.

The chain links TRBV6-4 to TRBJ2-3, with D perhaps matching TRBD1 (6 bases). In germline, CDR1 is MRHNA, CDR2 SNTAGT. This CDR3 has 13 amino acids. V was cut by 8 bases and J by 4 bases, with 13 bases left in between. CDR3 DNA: TGTGCCAGCGGGCAGGGGCATTCAGATACGCAGTATTTT. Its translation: CASGQGHSDTQYF.

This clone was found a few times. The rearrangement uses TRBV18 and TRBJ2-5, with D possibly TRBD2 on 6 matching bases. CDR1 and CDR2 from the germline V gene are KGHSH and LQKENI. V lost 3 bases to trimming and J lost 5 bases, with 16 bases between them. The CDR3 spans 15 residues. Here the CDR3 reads CASSPGTLSRETQYF. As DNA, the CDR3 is TGTGCCAGCTCACCTGGGACTCTATCACGGGAGACCCAGTACTTC.

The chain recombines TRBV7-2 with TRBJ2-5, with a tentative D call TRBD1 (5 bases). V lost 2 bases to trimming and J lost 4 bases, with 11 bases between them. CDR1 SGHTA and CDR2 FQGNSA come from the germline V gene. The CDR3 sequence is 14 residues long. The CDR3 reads CASSLSHRLETQYF. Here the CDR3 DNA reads TGTGCCAGCAGCTTATCCCACAGGTTAGAGACCCAGTACTTC.